The next 26 T cell receptor beta chains were all read from a single sample in a study of T cell responses to AZD1222 COVID-19 vaccine. Generated by immunoSEQ multiplex PCR, the TCRdb table keeps only in-frame clones and is missing some. The data show about 82,000 clones, roughly 92% seen once. Sample: peripheral blood, taken 28 days after the second AZD1222 dose. All receptors come from an adult who received the AZD1222 COVID-19 vaccine.

The chain joins TRBV2 to TRBJ1-4; 7 bases fit TRBD1. The CDR3 covers 15 residues. Germline CDR1 reads SNHLY; CDR2 reads FYNNEI. With V trimmed by 7 bases and J by 4 bases, 9 bases remained unmatched. CDR3 in amino acids: CASNWAGQYNEKLFF. The CDR3 DNA follows: TGTGCCAGCAACTGGGCGGGACAGTATAATGAAAAACTGTTTTTT.

The rearrangement links TRBV27 to TRBJ2-7, with 7 bases fitting TRBD1. V lost 3 bases to trimming and J lost 6 bases; unmatched junction nucleotides: 5. CDR1 is MNHEY, CDR2 SMNVEV, per germline (reference sequence). This CDR3 contains 13 residues. The CDR3 loop reads CASSLRQGTEQYF. As DNA, the CDR3 is TGTGCCAGCAGTTTGAGACAGGGAACCGAGCAGTACTTC.

The chain combines TRBV27 with TRBJ1-6, with 10 bases matching TRBD1. CDR3 size: 15 residues. Losses at the gene ends were 7 bases for V and 10 bases for J; bases not matched to a gene: 10. Germline values: CDR1 MNHEY, CDR2 SMNVEV (reference sequence). CDR3 in DNA: TGTGCCAGCAAAAGAAGGGACAGGGGATACTCACCCCTCCACTTT. It is translated as CASKRRDRGYSPLHF.

This rearrangement joins TRBV4-3 to TRBJ2-7; D is perhaps TRBD1 (7 bases). The germline CDR1 and CDR2 sequences are LGHNA and YSLEER. The CDR3 runs 14 residues. Deletions cut 4 bases from V and 2 bases from J, with 12 bases between. CDR3 DNA: TGCGCCAGCAGCCTGTCCAGGGGGGCCTACGAGCAGTACTTC. It yields the protein CASSLSRGAYEQYF.

This clone appeared a single time. The chain recombines TRBV29-1 with TRBJ2-1; TRBD2 matches 7 bases. The CDR3 is made up of 12 amino acids. V lost 6 bases, J lost 8 bases, and 7 bases stayed unmatched. Germline lookup yields CDR1 SQVTM and CDR2 ANQGSEA. DNA for the CDR3: TGCAGCGTCACGGGACTACGCGATGAGCAGTTCTTC. Protein: CSVTGLRDEQFF.

This chain connects TRBV6-5 to TRBJ1-5; D ambiguous. This CDR3 spans 15 amino acids. The germline V gene encodes CDR1 MNHEY and CDR2 SVGAGI. V lost 6 bases and J 5 bases, leaving 17 bases between the germline ends. CDR3 sequence (DNA): TGTGCCAGCAGCCTCGACACAACTAGGGATCAGCCCCAGCATTTT. Translation: CASSLDTTRDQPQHF.

The chain recombines TRBV14 with TRBJ1-3, with D tentatively TRBD1 (6 bases). The germline V gene encodes CDR1 SGHDN and CDR2 FVKESK. V was pared by 7 bases and J by 0 bases, with 16 bases between. This CDR3 is 16 amino acids long. Written as DNA, the CDR3 is TGTGCCAGCACCCCGAGGGGGTCCGTCTCTGGAAACACCATATATTTT. The encoded protein is CASTPRGSVSGNTIYF.

The chain uses TRBV30 and TRBJ2-3; 15 nucleotides match TRBD2. Germline V lookup: CDR1 GTSNPN, CDR2 SVGIG (reference sequence). V lost 4 bases and J lost 5; bases outside the gene matches: 4. The CDR3 length is 15 residues. CDR3 region: CAWTGLAGGRDTQYF. CDR3 DNA sequence: TGTGCCTGGACAGGACTAGCGGGGGGGAGAGATACGCAGTATTTT.

CDR3 nucleotide sequence: TGTGCCAGCTCACCAGGGGAAGATAATCAGCCCCAGCATTTT. This sequence encodes CASSPGEDNQPQHF. The V call is TRBV18, the J call TRBJ1-5; D is unclear. V dropped 2 bases and J dropped 4 bases, with 9 bases sitting between them. This CDR3 contains 14 residues. Germline assignment: CDR1 KGHSH and CDR2 LQKENI.

The V call is TRBV5-7, the J call TRBJ2-5; 7 bases are shared with TRBD1. TRBV5-7 is an open reading frame, and its role is uncertain. V lost 4 bases to trimming and J lost 7 bases; unmatched junction nucleotides: 13. The CDR3 covers 15 residues. This chain's CDR3 is CASSRLGQAWGTQYF. CDR3 nucleotide sequence: TGTGCCAGCAGCCGCCTCGGACAGGCTTGGGGGACCCAGTACTTC.

This rearrangement joins TRBV27 to TRBJ1-3; 9 bases match TRBD1. CDR1 is MNHEY, CDR2 SMNVEV, per germline (reference sequence). The CDR3 covers 15 residues. V trimming: 6 bases; J trimming: 2 bases; junction bases outside the gene matches: 5. DNA of the CDR3: TGTGCCAGCAGGAAACAGGGGGCGACTGGAAACACCATATATTTT. Protein sequence: CASRKQGATGNTIYF.

This clone was seen a single time. The chain employs TRBV9 and TRBJ1-6; possible D gene TRBD1, 6 bases. Between the trimmed V and J ends, which lost 0 bases and 5 bases, there was a span of 15 bases. This CDR3 has 17 residues. CDR1 SGDLS and CDR2 YYNGEE come from the germline V gene. This CDR3 reads CASSVGLDSRHNSPLHF. The DNA of the CDR3 is TGTGCCAGCAGCGTAGGGTTGGACAGTCGCCATAATTCACCCCTCCACTTT.

The chain links TRBV7-9 to TRBJ2-5; 7 positions agree with TRBD2. From germline, CDR1 is SEHNR and CDR2 FQNEAQ (reference sequence). This CDR3 is built from 13 residues. The V segment lost 4 bases and the J segment 5 bases; nucleotides outside the gene matches: 4. The CDR3 sequence is CASSWGGGETQYF. The CDR3 bases are TGTGCCAGCAGCTGGGGCGGGGGTGAGACCCAGTACTTC.

The CDR3 loop is CASSPLQVGSYNEQFF. CDR3 coding DNA: TGTGCCAGCTCACCATTGCAGGTAGGATCCTACAATGAGCAGTTCTTC. The rearrangement links TRBV18 to TRBJ2-1; D remains unclear. CDR1 and CDR2 from the germline V gene are KGHSH and LQKENI. CDR3 size: 16 residues. Trimming stripped 2 bases from V and 1 base from J, with 12 bases between.

The chain links TRBV6-6 to TRBJ1-3; D might be TRBD1 (5 bases). The CDR3 loop spans 15 amino acids. Germline V gives CDR1 MNHNY, CDR2 SVGAGI (reference sequence). V lost 4 bases and J 1 base, leaving 11 bases between the germline ends. For the CDR3, the DNA is TGTGCCAGCAGTTTCTCCAGGGTTTCTGGAAACACCATATATTTT. Translated: CASSFSRVSGNTIYF.

This chain links TRBV19 with TRBJ1-1; D is uncertain. Trimming removed 4 bases at V and 0 bases at J, with 6 bases between. The CDR3 consists of 13 residues. Per germline, CDR1 LNHDA and CDR2 SQIVND (reference sequence). In DNA, the CDR3 is TGTGCCAGTAGTACGCAGATGAACACTGAAGCTTTCTTT. Translation gives CASSTQMNTEAFF.

This chain joins TRBV27 and TRBJ1-4, with 9 bases fitting TRBD1. This CDR3 has 15 amino acids. J lost 8 bases, V lost 5 bases, and 9 bases had no gene match. Germline V gene data show CDR1 as MNHEY and CDR2 as SMNVEV (reference sequence). Here the CDR3 reads CASSMNRGLEEKLFF. DNA for the CDR3: TGTGCCAGCAGTATGAACAGGGGGCTAGAGGAAAAACTGTTTTTT.

The V call is TRBV18, the J call TRBJ2-3; 11 bases are shared with TRBD2. CDR1 KGHSH and CDR2 LQKENI come from the germline V gene. CDR3 length: 16 amino acids. V dropped 3 bases and J dropped 0; count of bases not matched to a gene: 2. The CDR3 is CASSPGTSGSTDTQYF. In nucleotides, the CDR3 is TGTGCCAGCTCACCCGGGACTAGCGGAAGCACAGATACGCAGTATTTT.

This clone is a singleton in its sample. The chain uses TRBV10-2 and TRBJ1-1; D perhaps matches TRBD1 (5 bases). Germline V lookup: CDR1 WSHSY, CDR2 SAAADI. The CDR3 extends over 13 amino acids. V lost 5 bases, J lost 1 base, and 8 bases lay in between. Here the CDR3 reads CASSRGKNTEAFF. CDR3 bases: TGCGCCAGCAGTCGGGGGAAGAACACTGAAGCTTTCTTT.

V usage is TRBV5-1 and J usage is TRBJ2-3, with 15 bases fitting TRBD2. The junction had 11 bases not matched to a gene; V was cut back by 3 bases and J by 0 bases. In germline, CDR1 is SGHRS, CDR2 YFSETQ. This CDR3 region has 20 residues. This chain's CDR3 is CASSSSGTSGGYFSTDTQYF. DNA for the CDR3: TGCGCCAGCAGCTCCTCCGGGACTAGCGGGGGGTATTTTAGCACAGATACGCAGTATTTT.

The genes are TRBV18 and TRBJ1-1; D unresolved. The V end was cut by 6 bases, the J end by 0 bases, with 17 bases between. This CDR3 region has 16 residues. Germline V lookup: CDR1 KGHSH, CDR2 LQKENI. CDR3 sequence (DNA): TGTGCCAGCTCCCCCGCCGAGGGTAGGTTGAACACTGAAGCTTTCTTT. Amino acid sequence: CASSPAEGRLNTEAFF.

This chain joins TRBV19 and TRBJ1-4, with D unresolved. CDR1 and CDR2 (germline): LNHDA, SQIVND (reference sequence). Trimming shortened V by 0 bases and J by 7 bases, and 12 bases separated the two germline ends. The CDR3 length is 15 residues. The CDR3 reads CASSIDRGSGEKLFF. The CDR3 DNA sequence: TGTGCCAGTAGTATAGATCGCGGTTCGGGTGAAAAACTGTTTTTT.

The gene calls are TRBV6-1 and TRBJ2-3; a weak D match, TRBD2 (5 bases). With 0 bases removed from V and 2 bases from J, the gap between germline ends came to 12 bases. Germline values: CDR1 MNHNS, CDR2 SASEGT. This CDR3 has 16 amino acids. The CDR3 sequence: CASSEARAAATDTQYF. CDR3 coding DNA: TGTGCCAGCAGTGAAGCGAGGGCCGCGGCCACAGATACGCAGTATTTT.

The V and J genes are TRBV5-1 and TRBJ2-7, with 11 positions matching TRBD2. This CDR3 contains 15 residues. V shed 4 bases and J 2 bases; nucleotides not matched to a gene: 5. CDR1 and CDR2 (germline): SGHRS, YFSETQ. The CDR3 loop reads CASSPLAGGTYEQYF. CDR3 in DNA: TGCGCCAGCAGCCCCCTAGCGGGGGGAACCTACGAGCAGTACTTC. Full variable domain (remainder filled in from reference TRBV5-1 and TRBJ2-7): KAGVTQTPRYLIKTRGQQVTLSCSPISGHRSVSWYQQTPGQGLQFLFEYFSETQRNKGNFPGRFSGRQFSNSRSEMNVSTLELGDSALYLCASSPLAGGTYEQYFGPGTRLTVT.

V gene TRBV27 combines with J gene TRBJ2-2, with 15 nucleotides matching TRBD2. The CDR3 consists of 18 residues. Trimming took 6 bases from V and 3 from J; bases not matched to a gene: 8. The germline V gene encodes CDR1 MNHEY and CDR2 SMNVEV (reference sequence). The CDR3 is CASRHKGLAGGDTGELFF. The DNA for the CDR3 is TGTGCCAGCAGACATAAGGGACTAGCGGGGGGCGACACCGGGGAGCTGTTTTTT.

The chain has TRBV11-3 and TRBJ2-5, with D hard to call. This CDR3 spans 12 amino acids. Between the trimmed V and J ends, which lost 5 bases and 3 bases, there was a span of 7 bases. The germline CDR1 and CDR2 sequences are SGHNT and YENEEA. CDR3 nucleotide sequence: TGTGCCAGCAGCATCAGTGAAGAGACCCAGTACTTC. Its translation: CASSISEETQYF.